This is a list of T cell receptor beta chains from one sample in a study of blood T cell repertoires in COVID-19. Clones were sequenced by immunoSEQ multiplex PCR, and TCRdb holds only the in-frame ones, with some missing. The sample lists some 49,000 clones; under 90% were seen once. The sequenced sample was peripheral blood. Receptors were obtained from a woman older than 75 with COVID-19, enrolled during active disease. CDR3s include the opening cysteine and the closing phenylalanine or tryptophan. D genes are given only for firm matches. Clone size is shown for a subset of rows, as once, few, many or a class of expanded clone.

TRBV25-1,TRBJ1-6,TRBD1,-,TGTGCCAGCAGTGAGTCCGGGACAGGGGGTTATTCACCCCTCCACTTT,CASSESGTGGYSPLHF
TRBV25-1,TRBJ1-4,-,few,TGTGCCAGCAGTGATTGGAGAACGGGTGAAAAACTGTTTTTT,CASSDWRTGEKLFF
TRBV7-2,TRBJ2-7,-,-,TGTGCCAGCAGCTTAGCGGGCTCCTCGGAGCAGTACTTC,CASSLAGSSEQYF
TRBV29-1,TRBJ1-1,-,-,TGCAGCGTTGAAGAGCCAGGGATTAACACTGAAGCTTTCTTT,CSVEEPGINTEAFF
TRBV28,TRBJ2-3,TRBD2,-,TGTGCCAGCAAACGAACAGCGGGAGGGCTAAGCACAGATACGCAGTATTTT,CASKRTAGGLSTDTQYF
TRBV21-1,TRBJ2-7,-,-,TGTGCCAGCAGCAAAGTCCGTGATCGGGAGGGCTCGGAGCAGTACTTC,CASSKVRDREGSEQYF
TRBV3-1/TRBV3-2,TRBJ1-2,TRBD1,-,TGTGCCAGCAGCCAAGGGACAGGCGTTGATGGCTACACCTTC,CASSQGTGVDGYTF
TRBV7-3,TRBJ2-3,TRBD2,-,TGTGCCAGCAGCCCCGGGACTAGCGGCACAGATACGCAGTATTTT,CASSPGTSGTDTQYF
TRBV18,TRBJ1-1,-,-,TGTGCCAGCTCACCGGGCAGGGAGGGGAACACTGAAGCTTTCTTT,CASSPGREGNTEAFF
TRBV7-9,TRBJ2-7,-,-,TGTGCCAGCAGCCCCCAGCGCAACGAGCAGTACTTC,CASSPQRNEQYF
TRBV15,TRBJ2-7,TRBD2,-,TGTGCCACCAGCAGAGGCGGCGGGAGAAGTGGCGAGCAGTACTTC,CATSRGGGRSGEQYF
TRBV6-1,TRBJ2-4,TRBD2,-,TGTGCCAGCAGTGACTGGCAACTAGCGGGTGGACTAGCCAAAAACATTCAGTACTTC,CASSDWQLAGGLAKNIQYF
TRBV7-3,TRBJ2-7,-,-,TGTGCCAGCAGCTTAAAACAGGGCTACGAGCAGTACTTC,CASSLKQGYEQYF
TRBV24-1,TRBJ2-1,-,-,TGTGCCACCAGTGATTACCGAACTAGTGATGAGCAGTTCTTC,CATSDYRTSDEQFF
TRBV28,TRBJ1-1,-,-,TGTGCCAGCAGTTTGGGGCTGACCTCTGAAGCTTTCTTT,CASSLGLTSEAFF
TRBV5-1,TRBJ2-1,TRBD2,-,TGCGCCAGCAGCTCCAGACTAGCGGGGATAGGGAATGAGCAGTTCTTC,CASSSRLAGIGNEQFF
TRBV5-5,TRBJ2-1,TRBD1,-,TGTGCCAGCAGCTGGGGACAGTACAATGAGCAGTTCTTC,CASSWGQYNEQFF
TRBV27,TRBJ2-1,TRBD2,few,TGTGCCAGCAGTTTAGGGCTAGCGGTAAATGAGCAGTTCTTC,CASSLGLAVNEQFF
TRBV7-9,TRBJ2-3,TRBD1,-,TGTGCCAGCAGCTTGGGGACAGGTTTCGGGGGTAGCACAGATACGCAGTATTTT,CASSLGTGFGGSTDTQYF
TRBV5-6,TRBJ2-3,-,-,TGTGCCAGCAGCCCCTTACAGGTCGGAGATACGCAGTATTTT,CASSPLQVGDTQYF
TRBV28,TRBJ1-5,TRBD1,few,TGTGCCAGCAGTTTCGGGGACAGGGGAGGTCAGCCCCAGCATTTT,CASSFGDRGGQPQHF
TRBV28,TRBJ2-5,TRBD2,-,TGTGCCAGCAGCCTAGCGGGAGGGTCAGAGACCCAGTACTTC,CASSLAGGSETQYF
TRBV6-5,TRBJ1-2,-,-,TGTGCCAGCAGTCCTGGGACACTATTCTATGGCTACACCTTC,CASSPGTLFYGYTF
TRBV18,TRBJ1-6,TRBD1,-,TGTGCCAGCTCAGTGGACAGGTCGTCGAGCAATTCACCCCTCCACTTT,CASSVDRSSSNSPLHF
TRBV30,TRBJ2-7,-,-,TGTGCCTGCCCCCGGCGGGGTAGCTCCTACGAGCAGTACTTC,CACPRRGSSYEQYF
TRBV7-2,TRBJ1-5,-,-,TGTGCCAGCAGCGCATCGGTTCAGCCCCAGCATTTT,CASSASVQPQHF
TRBV6-5,TRBJ2-7,TRBD2,-,TGTGCCAGCAGTTATAGCGGCGGGAGGATTTACGAGCAGTACTTC,CASSYSGGRIYEQYF
TRBV6-5,TRBJ1-1,TRBD1,-,TGTGCCAGCAGTTACTCACCGACAGGGGTGACTGAAGCTTTCTTT,CASSYSPTGVTEAFF
TRBV30,TRBJ2-1,TRBD2,-,TGTGCCTGGACCCTAGCGGGAGGGTGGCGGGAGCAGTTCTTC,CAWTLAGGWREQFF
TRBV5-1,TRBJ2-3,TRBD1,-,TGCGCCAGCAGCTTGGGATTGGGACAGAGCACAGATACGCAGTATTTT,CASSLGLGQSTDTQYF
TRBV18,TRBJ1-5,TRBD1,-,TGTGCCAGCTCACCACCGGGACAGGTTCCTAATCAGCCCCAGCATTTT,CASSPPGQVPNQPQHF
TRBV2,TRBJ2-1,TRBD2,-,TGTGCCAGCAGTGAAGGAGGGACTAGCGTTGGGCAGTTCTTC,CASSEGGTSVGQFF
TRBV6-5,TRBJ1-4,-,-,TGTGCCAGCAGTTCAGGGTTTGCTACTAATGAAAAACTGTTTTTT,CASSSGFATNEKLFF
TRBV9,TRBJ2-1,TRBD2,-,TGTGCCAGCAAGAGACTAGCGGATCCTGGCTCCTACAATGAGCAGTTCTTC,CASKRLADPGSYNEQFF
TRBV7-3,TRBJ2-1,-,once,TGTGCCAGCAGCTCGACAGGAATGAGCTCCTACAATGAGCAGTTCTTC,CASSSTGMSSYNEQFF
TRBV19,TRBJ2-1,TRBD2,-,TGTGCCAGTAGTATAGATCGGGGACTAGCGGGGACGGTCACTGAGCAGTTCTTC,CASSIDRGLAGTVTEQFF
TRBV7-3,TRBJ2-2,TRBD1,-,TGTGCCAGCAGCGTACAGGGGGCTGGCACCGGGGAGCTGTTTTTT,CASSVQGAGTGELFF
TRBV6-1,TRBJ1-5,TRBD1,-,TGTGCCAGCAGTGAAGTTGGGACAGCTAATCAGCCCCAGCATTTT,CASSEVGTANQPQHF
TRBV27,TRBJ2-7,TRBD2,-,TGTGCCAGCAGCACAGCGGGAGGGCCCATCCCCTACGAGCAGTACTTC,CASSTAGGPIPYEQYF
TRBV5-4,TRBJ2-7,TRBD2,-,TGTGCCAGCAGCTTTTTCGGTTCTAGCGGGGCCTACGAGCAGTACTTC,CASSFFGSSGAYEQYF
TRBV4-1,TRBJ2-1,TRBD2,once,TGCGCCAGCAGCCAAGCGGGGCTAGCGGGAGACAATGAGCAGTTCTTC,CASSQAGLAGDNEQFF
TRBV7-9,TRBJ1-6,TRBD1,-,TGTGCCAGCAGCTTAGACGGACAGGGCCTAGTGCACCTTAATTCACCCCTCCACTTT,CASSLDGQGLVHLNSPLHF
TRBV19,TRBJ2-2,-,-,TGTGCCAGTAGTATGGGGGCGCATATCACCGGGGAGCTGTTTTTT,CASSMGAHITGELFF
TRBV18,TRBJ1-4,-,-,TGTGCCAGCCGGGACACTGCAACTAATGAAAAACTGTTTTTT,CASRDTATNEKLFF
TRBV28,TRBJ2-7,TRBD1,once,TGTGCCAGCAGAGTTCTAACCGGGACAGAAGTTTACGAGCAGTACTTC,CASRVLTGTEVYEQYF